Shown below are 16 T cell receptor beta chains from a single sample sequenced in a study of shared clonotypes between healthy human individuals. Only in-frame clones appear in the TCRdb table, and some are missing; sequencing was by immunoSEQ multiplex PCR. The sample contains fewer than 1.4 million clones, 78% of which appear only once. Material: memory CD4+ T cells from PBMCs. Subset meaning: CD45RA-negative fraction. These receptors were taken from a man between 18 and 29 years old in good health. Some clones in this sample may be carry-over from other donors' samples.

This chain uses TRBV29-1 with TRBJ2-5, with a possible D match to TRBD1 (7 bases). The closer fit of TRBJ2-7 to the DNA end suggests the J call may be wrong. Germline-derived CDR1 and CDR2 are SQVTM and ANQGSEA. CDR3 length: 14 amino acids. CDR3 sequence reads: CSALGGGGPYEQYF. The CDR3 nucleotides are TGCAGCGCCTTGGGCGGAGGGGGCCCCTACGAGCAGTACTTC.

The chain recombines TRBV19 with TRBJ1-1; D possibly corresponds to TRBD1 (6 bases). The CDR3 runs 14 residues. The V gene's germline CDR1 is LNHDA and CDR2 SQIVND (reference sequence). Trimming removed 6 bases at V and 1 base at J, with 12 bases between. CDR3 amino acids: CASRPLGGNTEAFF. The CDR3, as DNA: TGTGCCAGTAGGCCCTTAGGGGGGAACACTGAAGCTTTCTTT.

V usage is TRBV27 and J usage is TRBJ1-2; no clear D. The ends were cut back, 3 bases at V and 2 bases at J, with 7 bases in the middle. This CDR3 spans 13 amino acids. Germline CDR1 is MNHEY and CDR2 is SMNVEV (reference sequence). DNA of the CDR3: TGTGCCAGCAGTTTCAAACGGAACTATGGCTACACCTTC. The encoded protein is CASSFKRNYGYTF.

The chain links TRBV5-1 to TRBJ1-2, with a tentative D call TRBD1 (6 bases). The CDR3 sequence is 15 residues long. The germline gives CDR1 SGHRS, CDR2 YFSETQ. V gave up 3 bases and J gave up 6 bases, with 18 bases separating them. The CDR3 DNA follows: TGCGCCAGCAGCTCAGAAGAAACAGGGCTCCATGGCTACACCTTC. It encodes CASSSEETGLHGYTF.

The chain carries TRBV7-4 and TRBJ1-5; TRBD1 is a possible D gene (6 bases). CDR1 and CDR2 (germline): SGHVT, SQSDAQ. The CDR3 has 16 amino acids. V gave up 1 base and J gave up 4 bases, with 14 bases separating them. CDR3 loop: CASSLEDIGGNQPQHF. CDR3 DNA sequence: TGTGCCAGCAGCTTAGAGGATATAGGGGGTAATCAGCCCCAGCATTTT.

The table lists this clone with a few counts. The rearrangement joins TRBV7-2 to TRBJ2-5; 8 bases agree with TRBD1. The ends lost 5 bases at V and 5 bases at J; junction bases unmatched: 10. From germline, CDR1 is SGHTA and CDR2 FQGNSA. The length of the CDR3 is 15 residues. This CDR3 is CASSPQGAGDETQYF. The CDR3 DNA follows: TGTGCCAGCAGCCCGCAGGGGGCAGGGGATGAGACCCAGTACTTC.

This sequence joins TRBV7-9 and TRBJ2-2; TRBD1 is a possible D gene (6 bases). CDR1 is SEHNR, CDR2 FQNEAQ, per germline (reference sequence). This CDR3 comprises 15 residues. Trimming took 7 bases from V and 0 from J, leaving 12 bases between them. The CDR3 is CASMTWTANTGELFF. Written as DNA, the CDR3 is TGTGCCAGCATGACTTGGACAGCGAACACCGGGGAGCTGTTTTTT.

Comment on this clone: This specimen includes other DNA sequences encoding the same CDR3. The rearrangement uses TRBV15 and TRBJ2-7; the D is unclear. Germline V CDR1 and CDR2: LNHNV, YYDKDF (reference sequence). The V and J ends lost 5 bases and 3 bases respectively, with 8 bases between them. The CDR3 consists of 12 residues. CDR3 amino acids: CATSSKGYEQYF. CDR3 in DNA: TGTGCCACCAGCTCCAAGGGCTACGAGCAGTACTTC.

In nucleotides, the CDR3 is TGTGCCAGCAGCTTGGGGGCGGAAGTGAATGAGCAGTTCTTC. Amino acids: CASSLGAEVNEQFF. V usage is TRBV7-3 and J usage is TRBJ2-1; D possibly corresponds to TRBD1 (6 bases). V gave up 3 bases and J gave up 7 bases, with 13 bases separating them. CDR3 length equals 14 residues. In germline, CDR1 is SGHTA, CDR2 FQGTGA.

V and J are TRBV29-1 and TRBJ2-5; the D gene is possibly TRBD1 (6 bases). Trimming removed 7 bases from V and 4 bases from J, with 13 bases in between. Germline V gives CDR1 SQVTM, CDR2 ANQGSEA. The CDR3 loop spans 12 amino acids. This CDR3 is CSGLQGTETQYF. CDR3 in DNA: TGCAGCGGGCTACAGGGTACAGAGACCCAGTACTTC.

The chain couples TRBV28 to TRBJ1-2; D possibly corresponds to TRBD1 (5 bases). Germline assignment: CDR1 MDHEN and CDR2 SYDVKM. V was pared by 7 bases and J by 3 bases, with 9 bases between. The CDR3 is 12 residues long. DNA for the CDR3: TGTGCCAGCATCACGACAGACTATGGCTACACCTTC. This codes for CASITTDYGYTF.

The chain recombines TRBV10-3 with TRBJ1-2, with D possibly matching TRBD1 (5 bases). Trimming stripped 2 bases from V and 7 bases from J, with 14 bases between. This CDR3 contains 14 residues. The V gene's germline CDR1 is ENHRY and CDR2 SYGVKD. CDR3 DNA sequence: TGTGCCATCAGTGAGCGACAGCCCGGACGTGGCTACACCTTC. Encoded protein: CAISERQPGRGYTF.

This chain joins TRBV11-1 and TRBJ2-5; no firm D call. Germline CDR1 and CDR2: SGHAT and FQDESV (reference sequence). The V end was cut by 5 bases, the J end by 5 bases, with 12 bases between. The CDR3 runs to 13 residues. In DNA, the CDR3 is TGTGCCAGCAGCCTGGCTTTCCGGGAGACCCAGTACTTC. It codes for CASSLAFRETQYF.

This clone has a handful of counts. V and J are TRBV5-1 and TRBJ1-4, with D possibly matching TRBD1 (5 bases). There are 14 residues in the CDR3. The germline V gene encodes CDR1 SGHRS and CDR2 YFSETQ. V dropped 2 bases and J dropped 7 bases, with 12 bases sitting between them. CDR3 residues: CASSLEGGGEKLFF. The CDR3 DNA reads TGCGCCAGCAGCTTAGAGGGTGGGGGTGAAAAACTGTTTTTT.

This clone was picked up one time. The chain couples TRBV5-1 to TRBJ1-4; 7 bases line up with TRBD1. Germline V CDR1 and CDR2: SGHRS, YFSETQ. The CDR3 spans 16 residues. Germline trimming cut 4 bases from V and 7 bases from J; bases unmatched to any gene: 13. This CDR3 reads CASSPPIGTDSEKLFF. CDR3 nucleotides: TGCGCCAGCAGCCCTCCGATCGGGACAGATAGTGAAAAACTGTTTTTT. Together with reference TRBV5-1 and TRBJ1-4, the CDR3 gives the full variable domain: KAGVTQTPRYLIKTRGQQVTLSCSPISGHRSVSWYQQTPGQGLQFLFEYFSETQRNKGNFPGRFSGRQFSNSRSEMNVSTLELGDSALYLCASSPPIGTDSEKLFFGSGTQLSVL.

The chain has TRBV4-1 and TRBJ2-6, with 8 bases fitting TRBD1. Germline-derived CDR1 and CDR2 are MGHRA and YSYEKL. The CDR3 loop spans 15 amino acids. V gave up 5 bases and J gave up 0 bases; unmatched junction bases: 0. The CDR3 DNA follows: TGCGCCAGCAGCGGACAGGGCTCTGGGGCCAACGTCCTGACTTTC. Protein sequence: CASSGQGSGANVLTF.